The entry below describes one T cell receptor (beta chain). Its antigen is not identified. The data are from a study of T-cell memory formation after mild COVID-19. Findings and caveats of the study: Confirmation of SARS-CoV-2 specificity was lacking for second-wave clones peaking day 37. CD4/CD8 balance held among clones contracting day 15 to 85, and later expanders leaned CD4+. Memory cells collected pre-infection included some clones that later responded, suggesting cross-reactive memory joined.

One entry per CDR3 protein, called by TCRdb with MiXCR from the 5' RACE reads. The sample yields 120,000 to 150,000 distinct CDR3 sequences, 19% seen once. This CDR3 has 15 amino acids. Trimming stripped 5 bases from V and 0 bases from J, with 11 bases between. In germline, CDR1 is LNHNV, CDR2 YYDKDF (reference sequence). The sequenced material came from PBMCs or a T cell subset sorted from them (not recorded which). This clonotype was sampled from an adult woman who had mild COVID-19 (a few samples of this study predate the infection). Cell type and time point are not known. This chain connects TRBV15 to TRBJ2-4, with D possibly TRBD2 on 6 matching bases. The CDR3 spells CATSAAGIAKNIQYF. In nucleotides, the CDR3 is TGTGCCACCAGCGCCGCGGGGATAGCCAAAAACATTCAGTACTTC.